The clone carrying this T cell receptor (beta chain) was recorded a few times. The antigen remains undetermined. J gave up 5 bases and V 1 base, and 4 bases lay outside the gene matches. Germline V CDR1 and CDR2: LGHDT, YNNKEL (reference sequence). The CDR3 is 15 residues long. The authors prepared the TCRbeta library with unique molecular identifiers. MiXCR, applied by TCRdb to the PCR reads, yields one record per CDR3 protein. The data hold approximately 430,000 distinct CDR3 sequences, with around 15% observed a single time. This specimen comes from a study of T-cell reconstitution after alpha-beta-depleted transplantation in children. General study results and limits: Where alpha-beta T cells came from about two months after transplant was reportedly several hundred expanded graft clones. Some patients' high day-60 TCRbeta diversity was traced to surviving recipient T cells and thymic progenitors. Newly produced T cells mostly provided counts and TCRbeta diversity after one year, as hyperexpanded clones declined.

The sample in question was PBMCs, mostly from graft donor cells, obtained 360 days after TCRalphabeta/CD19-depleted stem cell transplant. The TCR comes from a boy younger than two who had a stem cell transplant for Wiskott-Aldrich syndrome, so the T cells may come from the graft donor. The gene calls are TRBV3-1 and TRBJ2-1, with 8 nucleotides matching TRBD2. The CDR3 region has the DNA TGTGCCAGCAGCCAAGGGACTAGCTGGGACAATGAGCAGTTCTTC. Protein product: CASSQGTSWDNEQFF.